One and the same sample provided the 31 T cell receptor beta chains below, sequenced in a study of CD8 T cells in Susac syndrome. Reverse transcription used about 0.5 to 1 ug RNA and random hexamers. TCRdb used MiXCR to reprocess the immunoSEQ multiplex PCR reads, holding one entry per CDR3 protein. The table lists 200,000 or so distinct CDR3 sequences, more than 85% of them singletons, with around 0.14% in the top ten. Sequencing was done on a sample of CD8+ T cells from PBMCs. All receptors come from a human donor with multiple sclerosis.

The DNA of the CDR3 is TGTGCCAGTAGTATTGCTCCAGGGGCGAACGAAGCTTTCTTT. Translation gives CASSIAPGANEAFF. The J gene is TRBJ1-1, the V gene TRBV19; D may be TRBD1 (6 bases). With 3 bases removed from V and 8 bases from J, the gap between germline ends came to 16 bases. This CDR3 has 14 residues. Germline V gene lookup returns CDR1 LNHDA and CDR2 SQIVND (reference sequence).

This chain uses TRBV2 with TRBJ1-1; unclear D gene. The CDR3 is 13 amino acids. Germline V gene data show CDR1 as SNHLY and CDR2 as FYNNEI. Trimming removed 6 bases at V and 8 bases at J, with 16 bases between. This CDR3 reads CASSPTREREAFF. CDR3 nucleotide sequence: TGTGCCAGCAGCCCAACCCGGGAGCGGGAAGCTTTCTTT.

The rearrangement joins TRBV9 to TRBJ1-1; 8 bases match TRBD1. V gave up 4 bases and J gave up 3 bases; unmatched junction bases: 8. Looked up from germline, CDR1 is SGDLS and CDR2 is YYNGEE. The CDR3 is 15 residues long. The CDR3 sequence: CASSTSGGGHTEAFF. DNA for the CDR3: TGTGCCAGCAGCACATCAGGGGGCGGTCACACTGAAGCTTTCTTT. Looking up the rest from reference TRBV9 and TRBJ1-1 gives the full variable domain: DSGVTQTPKHLITATGQRVTLRCSPRSGDLSVYWYQQSLDQGLQFLIQYYNGEERAKGNILERFSAQQFPDLHSELNLSSLELGDSALYFCASSTSGGGHTEAFFGQGTRLTVV.

The V call is TRBV29-1, the J call TRBJ2-7, with TRBD2 matching 7 bases. This CDR3 contains 15 residues. CDR1 and CDR2 from the germline V gene are SQVTM and ANQGSEA. With V trimmed by 7 bases and J by 5 bases, 17 bases remained unmatched. CDR3 bases: TGCAGCGCCATATACGCGGGGGACGGGGCGCACGAGCAGTACTTC. Encoded protein: CSAIYAGDGAHEQYF.

This sequence joins TRBV9 and TRBJ2-1; TRBD2 aligns across 10 bases. Trimming at V came to 1 base and at J to 4 bases, leaving 5 bases not matched to a gene. CDR1 is SGDLS and CDR2 is YYNGEE in the germline V gene. The CDR3 covers 16 residues. The CDR3, as DNA: TGTGCCAGCAGCGTACCCGGGACTAGCGCTTACAATGAGCAGTTCTTC. Translated, it gives CASSVPGTSAYNEQFF.

This rearrangement joins TRBV5-8 to TRBJ1-2; D unclear. Germline CDR1 reads SGHTS; CDR2 reads YDEGEE. Trimming took off 4 bases at V and 1 base at J, with 14 bases between the two ends. The CDR3 has 15 residues. This CDR3 is CASSPEARGNYGYTF. For the CDR3, the DNA is TGTGCCAGCAGCCCGGAGGCCCGGGGTAACTATGGCTACACCTTC.

The chain has TRBV5-4 and TRBJ2-1; 8 nucleotides match TRBD1. The CDR3 contains 16 residues. Germline CDR1 SGHNT, CDR2 YYREEE (reference sequence). Germline trimming cut 1 base from V and 7 bases from J; bases unmatched to any gene: 10. The CDR3 nucleotides read TGTGCCAGCAGCTTGCCTGGGACAGGTGAGGATAATGAGCAGTTCTTC. Its protein is CASSLPGTGEDNEQFF.

The chain is built from TRBV11-2 and TRBJ2-2; D is ambiguous. CDR1 and CDR2 from the germline V gene are SGHAT and FQNNGV. The CDR3 is 18 residues long. V was clipped by 5 bases and J by 0 bases, with 19 bases between them. CDR3 residues: CASSLLVASPANTGELFF. The CDR3 DNA reads as TGTGCCAGCAGCCTCCTCGTCGCGTCCCCTGCGAACACCGGGGAGCTGTTTTTT.

This chain connects TRBV7-6 to TRBJ2-7; 8 bases are a match to TRBD2. Germline CDR1 and CDR2: SGHVS and FNYEAQ. The CDR3 covers 14 residues. Trimming cost V 4 bases and J 5 bases; bases outside gene matches: 7. The CDR3 DNA reads as TGTGCCAGCAGCTCCTCGGGGGGGGATGACGAGCAGTACTTC. It codes for CASSSSGGDDEQYF. The variable domain in full, completed from reference TRBV7-6 and TRBJ2-7, reads GAGVSQSPRYKVTKRGQDVALRCDPISGHVSLYWYRQALGQGPEFLTYFNYEAQQDKSGLPNDRFSAERPEGSISTLTIQRTEQRDSAMYRCASSSSGGDDEQYFGPGTRLTVT.

The rearrangement links TRBV2 to TRBJ2-7; D perhaps matches TRBD1 (6 bases). Trimming shortened V by 6 bases and J by 2 bases, and 17 bases separated the two germline ends. The CDR3 runs to 15 residues. CDR1 is SNHLY, CDR2 FYNNEI, per germline. DNA for the CDR3: TGTGCCAGCAGCGATTCCGGGACACTAACCTACGAGCAGTACTTC. It specifies CASSDSGTLTYEQYF.

The chain links TRBV29-1 to TRBJ2-7, with 7 bases fitting TRBD1. This CDR3 spans 13 amino acids. V dropped 7 bases and J dropped 3; count of bases not matched to a gene: 9. The V gene's germline CDR1 is SQVTM and CDR2 ANQGSEA. The CDR3 region is CSAYRGDSYEQYF. The CDR3 coding sequence is TGCAGCGCCTACAGGGGCGACAGCTACGAGCAGTACTTC.

The gene calls are TRBV7-6 and TRBJ2-2, with 8 bases that match TRBD2. J lost 7 bases, V lost 3 bases, and 10 bases had no gene match. This CDR3 contains 16 residues. The germline CDR1 and CDR2 sequences are SGHVS and FNYEAQ. The DNA of the CDR3 is TGTGCCAGCAGCTTCTCGACTAGCGTGTTGTACGGGGAGCTGTTTTTT. Translating it yields CASSFSTSVLYGELFF. The whole variable domain, filled in from reference TRBV7-6 and TRBJ2-2, reads GAGVSQSPRYKVTKRGQDVALRCDPISGHVSLYWYRQALGQGPEFLTYFNYEAQQDKSGLPNDRFSAERPEGSISTLTIQRTEQRDSAMYRCASSFSTSVLYGELFFGEGSRLTVL.

The chain joins TRBV7-9 to TRBJ2-1; TRBD2 matches at 11 bases. Germline CDR1 reads SEHNR; CDR2 reads FQNEAQ (reference sequence). The CDR3 length is 18 residues. The V and J ends lost 4 bases and 0 bases, in that order; junction bases with no gene match: 8. In DNA, the CDR3 is TGTGCCAGCAGCTGCTACGGGACTAGCGGTTACTCCTACAATGAGCAGTTCTTC. Residues: CASSCYGTSGYSYNEQFF.

The rearrangement links TRBV13 to TRBJ2-5; D is uncertain. Germline CDR1 PRHDT, CDR2 FYEKMQ (reference sequence). The CDR3 totals 14 residues. The V end lost 0 bases, the J end lost 2 bases, and 7 bases lay between the germline ends. This chain's CDR3 is CASSLGHSQETQYF. CDR3 in DNA: TGTGCCAGCAGCTTAGGCCACAGTCAAGAGACCCAGTACTTC.

The V and J genes are TRBV27 and TRBJ2-1; D uncertain. There are 13 residues in the CDR3. From germline, CDR1 is MNHEY and CDR2 SMNVEV (reference sequence). Trimming left V 5 bases short and J 4 bases short, with 9 bases between. The CDR3 here is CASSADPYNEQFF. For the CDR3, the DNA is TGTGCCAGCAGTGCGGACCCATACAATGAGCAGTTCTTC.

The chain is built from TRBV12-3 or TRBV12-4 and TRBJ2-5; TRBD2 is a possible D gene (6 bases). V lost 7 bases and J lost 1, with 10 bases in between. The length of the CDR3 is 13 residues. CDR3 DNA: TGTGCCAGCAAGCTCGGGGGCCAAGAGACCCAGTACTTC. This gives the protein CASKLGGQETQYF.

The V call is TRBV9, the J call TRBJ1-2; TRBD1 is a possible D gene (5 bases). The V end lost 4 bases, the J end lost 8 bases, and 12 bases lay between the germline ends. The CDR3 is 12 residues long. In germline, CDR1 is SGDLS, CDR2 YYNGEE. CDR3 nucleotides: TGTGCCAGCAGCACATCAAGGGGCGGCTACACCTTC. Protein sequence: CASSTSRGGYTF. The whole variable domain, remainder taken from reference TRBV9 and TRBJ1-2, is DSGVTQTPKHLITATGQRVTLRCSPRSGDLSVYWYQQSLDQGLQFLIQYYNGEERAKGNILERFSAQQFPDLHSELNLSSLELGDSALYFCASSTSRGGYTFGSGTRLTVV.

This clonotype was recorded once. The rearrangement uses TRBV2 and TRBJ1-2, with 7 nucleotides matching TRBD1. This CDR3 has 13 amino acids. Trimming removed 6 bases from V and 6 bases from J; junction bases left unmatched: 7. Looked up from germline, CDR1 is SNHLY and CDR2 is FYNNEI. The CDR3 protein is CASSPEGGHGYTF. The CDR3 DNA is TGTGCCAGCAGCCCGGAAGGGGGCCATGGCTACACCTTC.

The V and J genes are TRBV11-2 and TRBJ1-1, with D tentatively TRBD1 (5 bases). From germline, CDR1 is SGHAT and CDR2 FQNNGV. The CDR3 covers 13 residues. Trimming left V 8 bases short and J 3 bases short, with 13 bases between. The DNA for the CDR3 is TGTGCCAGCTGTAGGGGCCTTTACACTGAAGCTTTCTTT. Amino acids: CASCRGLYTEAFF. The full variable domain, with the rest looked up from reference TRBV11-2 and TRBJ1-1, is EAGVAQSPRYKIIEKRQSVAFWCNPISGHATLYWYQQILGQGPKLLIQFQNNGVVDDSQLPKDRFSAERLKGVDSTLKIQPAKLEDSAVYLCASCRGLYTEAFFGQGTRLTVV.

The J gene is TRBJ2-7, the V gene TRBV7-9, with 12 bases fitting TRBD2. With V trimmed by 5 bases and J by 12 bases, 11 bases remained unmatched. The CDR3 contains 14 residues. CDR1 is SEHNR and CDR2 is FQNEAQ in the germline V gene (reference sequence). Written as DNA, the CDR3 is TGTGCCAGCAGCCCCGGGACTAGCGGGTCCGGAGCGTACTTC. Translated: CASSPGTSGSGAYF.

The rearrangement uses TRBV4-3 and TRBJ2-3, with 9 positions matching TRBD1. After removal of 4 bases from V and 5 bases from J, the junction contained 7 bases not matched to a gene. CDR1 and CDR2 from the germline V gene are LGHNA and YSLEER. The CDR3 consists of 15 residues. The CDR3 DNA is TGCGCCAGCAGCCCGTGGACAGGGGCGCAAGATACGCAGTATTTT. This gives the protein CASSPWTGAQDTQYF.

This chain connects TRBV7-9 to TRBJ2-7; D uncertain. The CDR3 extends over 15 amino acids. Germline V gives CDR1 SEHNR, CDR2 FQNEAQ (reference sequence). V was trimmed by 1 base and J by 0 bases, leaving 10 bases between them. The CDR3 loop is CASSLGVANSYEQYF. For the CDR3, the DNA is TGTGCCAGCAGCTTAGGGGTCGCCAACTCCTACGAGCAGTACTTC.

This clonotype was seen just once. The chain uses TRBV19 and TRBJ2-7; 10 nucleotides agree with TRBD1. The CDR3 is 14 residues long. The germline CDR1 and CDR2 sequences are LNHDA and SQIVND (reference sequence). V shed 5 bases and J 7 bases; nucleotides not matched to a gene: 8. DNA for the CDR3: TGTGCCAGTAGTTCGACAGGGGGCGGAGGAGAGCAGTACTTC. Translation gives CASSSTGGGGEQYF. The whole variable domain, filled in from reference TRBV19 and TRBJ2-7, reads DGGITQSPKYLFRKEGQNVTLSCEQNLNHDAMYWYRQDPGQGLRLIYYSQIVNDFQKGDIAEGYSVSREKKESFPLTVTSAQKNPTAFYLCASSSTGGGGEQYFGPGTRLTVT.

The genes are TRBV27 and TRBJ2-2; D gene uncertain. Trimming left V 5 bases short and J 6 bases short, with 19 bases between. The CDR3 contains 16 residues. Germline CDR1 reads MNHEY; CDR2 reads SMNVEV (reference sequence). The CDR3 here is CASSPPRASGPGELFF. The CDR3 DNA follows: TGTGCCAGCAGTCCCCCCAGAGCCTCAGGACCCGGGGAGCTGTTTTTT.

The chain links TRBV12-3 or TRBV12-4 to TRBJ2-6; no reliable D call. Deletions cut 5 bases from V and 0 bases from J, with 11 bases between. The CDR3 runs to 16 residues. The CDR3 nucleotides are TGTGCCAGCAGTCTCACTCACCTCTCTGGGGCCAACGTCCTGACTTTC. The encoded protein is CASSLTHLSGANVLTF.

V usage is TRBV7-9 and J usage is TRBJ1-4; D remains unclear. The CDR3 has 13 amino acids. Trimming took 1 base from V and 5 from J, leaving 5 bases between them. CDR1 SEHNR and CDR2 FQNEAQ come from the germline V gene (reference sequence). DNA for the CDR3: TGTGCCAGCAGCTTAGTGAACAATGAAAAACTGTTTTTT. Protein: CASSLVNNEKLFF.

The V and J genes are TRBV29-1 and TRBJ2-1, with TRBD1 matching over 10 bases. Germline V gene sequence: CDR1 SQVTM, CDR2 ANQGSEA. V shed 1 base, J shed 3 bases, and the junction held 0 bases outside the gene matches. This CDR3 contains 14 residues. DNA for the CDR3: TGCAGCGTTGAAGGGACAGGGGGCTACAATGAGCAGTTCTTC. Its translation is CSVEGTGGYNEQFF.

V and J are TRBV5-4 and TRBJ2-5; D uncertain. The CDR3 length is 12 residues. The ends were cut back, 5 bases at V and 7 bases at J, with 12 bases in the middle. Germline V CDR1 and CDR2: SGHNT, YYREEE (reference sequence). CDR3 sequence (DNA): TGTGCCAGCAGTCCCCCGGGCGCGACCCAGTACTTC. Translation gives CASSPPGATQYF.

The V call is TRBV20-1, the J call TRBJ2-7, with TRBD1 matching 9 bases. Germline V lookup: CDR1 DFQATT, CDR2 SNEGSKA (reference sequence). The CDR3 loop spans 13 amino acids. V lost 6 bases, J lost 6 bases, and 9 bases stayed unmatched. CDR3 DNA sequence: TGCAGTGCAAACCGGGACAGGGTGAGCGAGCAGTACTTC. This encodes CSANRDRVSEQYF.

The chain couples TRBV15 to TRBJ1-5; tentatively, D is TRBD1 (6 bases). Trimming stripped 3 bases from V and 0 bases from J, with 12 bases between. CDR3 length equals 16 residues. CDR1 and CDR2 from the germline V gene are LNHNV and YYDKDF (reference sequence). The DNA for the CDR3 is TGTGCCACCAGCAGCGGACAGTCCTATAGCAATCAGCCCCAGCATTTT. It is translated as CATSSGQSYSNQPQHF.

This sequence joins TRBV15 and TRBJ1-2; no firm D call. Per germline, CDR1 LNHNV and CDR2 YYDKDF (reference sequence). V lost 3 bases, J lost 7 bases, and 6 bases lay in between. The CDR3 has 11 amino acids. The CDR3 bases are TGTGCCACCAGCAGCGTCCTTGGCTACACCTTC. Its translation: CATSSVLGYTF.